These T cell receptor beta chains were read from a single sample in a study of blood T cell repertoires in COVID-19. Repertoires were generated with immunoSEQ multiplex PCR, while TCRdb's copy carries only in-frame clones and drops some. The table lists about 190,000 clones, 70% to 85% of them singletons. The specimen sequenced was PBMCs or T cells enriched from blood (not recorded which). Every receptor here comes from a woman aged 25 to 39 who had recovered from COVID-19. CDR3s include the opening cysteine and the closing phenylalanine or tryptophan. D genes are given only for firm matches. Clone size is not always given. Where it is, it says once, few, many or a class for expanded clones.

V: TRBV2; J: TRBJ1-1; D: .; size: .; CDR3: CASRLTQGYTEAFF; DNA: TGTGCCAGCAGGTTAACACAGGGTTACACTGAAGCTTTCTTT
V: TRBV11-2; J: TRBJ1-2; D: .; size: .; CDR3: CASSLGVLNYGYTF; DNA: TGTGCCAGCAGCTTAGGAGTTTTGAACTATGGCTACACCTTC
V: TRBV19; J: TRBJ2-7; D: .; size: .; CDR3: CASSMGSASYEQYF; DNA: TGTGCCAGTAGTATGGGGAGCGCATCCTACGAGCAGTACTTC
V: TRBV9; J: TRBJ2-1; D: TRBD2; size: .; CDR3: CASSVAAGVGEQFF; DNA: TGTGCCAGCAGCGTAGCAGCGGGAGTTGGTGAGCAGTTCTTC
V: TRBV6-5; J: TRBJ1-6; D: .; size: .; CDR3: CASGGRTVSNSPLHF; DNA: TGTGCCAGCGGGGGACGGACAGTTTCTAATTCACCCCTCCACTTT
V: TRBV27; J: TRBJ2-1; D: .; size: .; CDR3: CASSLYRATSYNEQFF; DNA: TGTGCCAGCAGTTTATACAGGGCCACCTCCTACAATGAGCAGTTCTTC
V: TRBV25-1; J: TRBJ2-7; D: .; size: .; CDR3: CASSDWTENSYEQYF; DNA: TGTGCCAGCAGTGACTGGACAGAAAACTCCTACGAGCAGTACTTC
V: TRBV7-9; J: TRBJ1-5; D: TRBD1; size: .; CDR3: CASSHDRAGNQPQHF; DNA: TGTGCCAGCAGCCATGACAGGGCCGGCAATCAGCCCCAGCATTTT
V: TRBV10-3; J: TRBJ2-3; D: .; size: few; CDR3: CAISENWAGGADTQYF; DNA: TGTGCCATCAGTGAAAACTGGGCGGGTGGGGCAGATACGCAGTATTTT
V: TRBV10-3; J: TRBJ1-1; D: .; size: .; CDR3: CAIRPGDSTEAFF; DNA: TGTGCCATCAGACCAGGGGATAGCACTGAAGCTTTCTTT
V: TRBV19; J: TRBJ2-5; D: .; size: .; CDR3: CASSIAETQYF; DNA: TGTGCCAGTAGTATAGCTGAGACCCAGTACTTC
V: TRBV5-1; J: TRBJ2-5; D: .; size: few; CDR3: CASSLGGLQETQYF; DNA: TGCGCCAGCAGCTTGGGGGGGCTCCAAGAGACCCAGTACTTC
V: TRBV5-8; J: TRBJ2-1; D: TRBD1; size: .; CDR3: CASSYYRGKTYNEQFF; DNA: TGTGCCAGCAGCTATTACAGGGGAAAAACCTACAATGAGCAGTTCTTC
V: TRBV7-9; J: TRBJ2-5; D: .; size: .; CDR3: CASSPDSDQETQYF; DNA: TGTGCCAGCAGCCCCGACAGCGACCAAGAGACCCAGTACTTC
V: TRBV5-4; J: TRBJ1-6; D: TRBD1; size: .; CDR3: CASSLGTGGDSPLHF; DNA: TGTGCCAGCAGCCTGGGGACAGGGGGAGATTCACCCCTCCACTTT
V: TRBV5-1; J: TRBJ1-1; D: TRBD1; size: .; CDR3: CASSLVFSGQGGSEAFF; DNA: TGCGCCAGCAGCTTGGTATTCTCGGGACAGGGAGGTTCTGAAGCTTTCTTT
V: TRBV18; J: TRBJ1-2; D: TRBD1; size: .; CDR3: CASSPFYRDRGDGYTF; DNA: TGTGCCAGCTCACCTTTCTACCGGGACAGGGGCGATGGCTACACCTTC
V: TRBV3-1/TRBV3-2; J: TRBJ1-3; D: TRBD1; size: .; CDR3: CASSRTGGNTIYF; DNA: TGTGCCAGCAGCCGGACAGGGGGTAACACCATATATTTT